Each of the 28 T cell receptor beta chains below was sequenced from the same sample in a study of blood T cell repertoires in COVID-19. The protocol was immunoSEQ multiplex PCR, while the TCRdb copy is restricted to in-frame clones and leaves out a portion. Among fewer than 200,000 clones listed, over 65% were seen once. The sequencing sample was made of peripheral blood. The receptor source for this set is a woman of 80 years or more with acute or convalescent COVID-19.

The chain uses TRBV12-3 or TRBV12-4 and TRBJ1-3; D remains unclear. The CDR3 extends over 12 amino acids. The V and J ends lost 2 bases and 7 bases respectively, with 6 bases between them. For the CDR3, the DNA is TGTGCCAGCAGTTTACTTTCTAACACCATATATTTT. Amino acids: CASSLLSNTIYF.

The chain uses TRBV5-4 and TRBJ2-3, with a possible D match to TRBD2 (6 bases). In germline, CDR1 is SGHNT, CDR2 YYREEE (reference sequence). V was clipped by 7 bases and J by 4 bases, with 22 bases between them. The CDR3 is made up of 16 amino acids. CDR3 bases: TGTGCCAGCCGTTCGTCCATAGGAGGGCCGGCAGATACGCAGTATTTT. Its translation: CASRSSIGGPADTQYF.

The chain employs TRBV5-4 and TRBJ2-5, with 12 positions matching TRBD2. The CDR3 has 14 residues. After removal of 4 bases from V and 5 bases from J, the junction contained 3 bases not matched to a gene. Germline V gene data show CDR1 as SGHNT and CDR2 as YYREEE (reference sequence). CDR3 DNA sequence: TGTGCCAGCAGCACGGGACTAGCGGGCGAGACCCAGTACTTC. Translation: CASSTGLAGETQYF.

This clone has more than one count but fewer than ten. The chain recombines TRBV27 with TRBJ1-1, with unresolved D. The germline V gene has CDR1 MNHEY and CDR2 SMNVEV (reference sequence). The CDR3 totals 13 residues. The V end was cut by 5 bases, the J end by 8 bases, with 15 bases between. CDR3 sequence: CASSPAPSWEAFF. The CDR3 region has the DNA TGTGCCAGCAGTCCGGCCCCTAGTTGGGAAGCTTTCTTT.

This clone was picked up one time. The chain uses TRBV28 and TRBJ2-7, with D possibly matching TRBD2 (6 bases). The germline gives CDR1 MDHEN, CDR2 SYDVKM. Trimming took off 6 bases at V and 1 base at J, with 10 bases between the two ends. The CDR3 is 13 residues long. For the CDR3, the DNA is TGTGCCAGCAGGTTTAGCGGTTCCTACGAGCAGTACTTC. Translating gives CASRFSGSYEQYF.

The chain couples TRBV7-9 to TRBJ2-2; TRBD2 aligns across 8 bases. Trimming cost V 11 bases and J 0 bases; bases outside gene matches: 11. The germline CDR1 and CDR2 sequences are SEHNR and FQNEAQ (reference sequence). There are 16 residues in the CDR3. In DNA, the CDR3 is TGTGCCTCCACACGGGGGGGCCAAACGAACACCGGGGAGCTGTTTTTT. As protein: CASTRGGQTNTGELFF. Looking up the rest from reference TRBV7-9 and TRBJ2-2 gives the full variable domain: DTGVSQNPRHKITKRGQNVTFRCDPISEHNRLYWYRQTLGQGPEFLTYFQNEAQLEKSRLLSDRFSAERPKGSFSTLEIQRTEQGDSAMYLCASTRGGQTNTGELFFGEGSRLTVL.

This clone was seen more than once but under ten times. The chain recombines TRBV21-1 with TRBJ1-5; the table calls TRBD1, which could not be checked here. TRBV21-1 is a listed pseudogene. This CDR3 contains 18 residues. CDR3 residues: CASSKPDRERNGNQPQHF. As DNA, the CDR3 is TGTGCCAGCAGCAAACCGGACAGGGAACGTAATGGCAATCAGCCCCAGCATTTT.

This clone was seen a few times. The chain joins TRBV5-1 to TRBJ2-7; TRBD1 might be the D (6 bases). Germline loops: CDR1 SGHRS, CDR2 YFSETQ. Trimming took 4 bases from V and 3 from J, leaving 17 bases between them. The CDR3 is 15 residues long. The CDR3 region has the DNA TGCGCCAGCAGCATTGGAGTCGGACAGCTCTACGAGCAGTACTTC. This codes for CASSIGVGQLYEQYF. The complete variable domain, with remaining parts taken from reference TRBV5-1 and TRBJ2-7, reads KAGVTQTPRYLIKTRGQQVTLSCSPISGHRSVSWYQQTPGQGLQFLFEYFSETQRNKGNFPGRFSGRQFSNSRSEMNVSTLELGDSALYLCASSIGVGQLYEQYFGPGTRLTVT.

CDR3 sequence (DNA): TGTGCCAGTAGCCTTACAGGGGATCAGCCCCAGCATTTT. Encoded protein: CASSLTGDQPQHF. The chain carries TRBV19 and TRBJ1-5; 7 bases map to TRBD1. CDR1 LNHDA and CDR2 SQIVND come from the germline V gene (reference sequence). V lost 6 bases, J lost 5 bases, and 4 bases stayed unmatched. The CDR3 is 13 residues long. The full variable domain, with the rest looked up from reference TRBV19 and TRBJ1-5, is DGGITQSPKYLFRKEGQNVTLSCEQNLNHDAMYWYRQDPGQGLRLIYYSQIVNDFQKGDIAEGYSVSREKKESFPLTVTSAQKNPTAFYLCASSLTGDQPQHFGDGTRLSIL.

CDR3 nucleotides: TGTGCCAGCACCATCGGACTAGCGGGAGCTCAAGAGACCCAGTACTTC. Translated, it gives CASTIGLAGAQETQYF. The chain employs TRBV28 and TRBJ2-5; 13 bases line up with TRBD2. CDR1 is MDHEN, CDR2 SYDVKM, per germline. This CDR3 contains 16 residues. The junction had 7 bases not matched to a gene; V was cut back by 7 bases and J by 2 bases.

V gene TRBV6-5 combines with J gene TRBJ2-3; 7 bases align to TRBD2. This CDR3 has 14 residues. Trimming removed 6 bases from V and 1 base from J; junction bases left unmatched: 4. Per the germline V gene, CDR1 is MNHEY and CDR2 is SVGAGI. Here the CDR3 reads CASRREPGTDTQYF. The CDR3, as DNA: TGTGCCAGCAGGCGGGAGCCGGGCACAGATACGCAGTATTTT.

V and J are TRBV28 and TRBJ1-1; D gene ambiguous. The CDR3 spans 15 residues. The V and J ends lost 3 bases and 4 bases respectively, with 15 bases between them. Germline CDR1 reads MDHEN; CDR2 reads SYDVKM. The CDR3 reads CASSLTGSFGTEAFF. The CDR3 DNA reads as TGTGCCAGCAGTTTGACTGGGAGTTTTGGCACTGAAGCTTTCTTT.

V is TRBV20-1 and J is TRBJ2-3, with D hard to call. Per germline, CDR1 DFQATT and CDR2 SNEGSKA (reference sequence). The CDR3 has 13 residues. Trimming cost V 3 bases and J 0 bases, with 7 bases left between them. For the CDR3, the DNA is TGCAGTGCTAGTGATCCTAGCACAGATACGCAGTATTTT. Translation: CSASDPSTDTQYF.

The chain joins TRBV6-6 to TRBJ2-3, with D uncertain. CDR3 length: 12 residues. CDR1 and CDR2 from the germline V gene are MNHNY and SVGAGI (reference sequence). The germline V and J ends were trimmed by 6 bases and 3 bases, with 7 bases remaining between them. The CDR3 loop reads CASSVRTDTQYF. The CDR3 DNA follows: TGTGCCAGCAGCGTCAGAACAGATACGCAGTATTTT.

This clone was seen a handful of times. The J gene is TRBJ1-2, the V gene TRBV2, with 9 nucleotides matching TRBD1. V was clipped by 4 bases and J by 4 bases; unmatched bases: 4. The V gene's germline CDR1 is SNHLY and CDR2 FYNNEI. The CDR3 sequence is 14 residues long. CDR3 in DNA: TGTGCCAGCAGTGCCCAGGACAGGGGCTATGGCTACACCTTC. Its translation: CASSAQDRGYGYTF.

This chain links TRBV2 with TRBJ2-2; no clear D gene. V gave up 2 bases and J gave up 0 bases, with 10 bases separating them. The CDR3 has 16 residues. Germline assignment: CDR1 SNHLY and CDR2 FYNNEI. CDR3 nucleotides: TGTGCCAGCAGTGAATTTGGCTTTTCGAACACCGGGGAGCTGTTTTTT. It encodes CASSEFGFSNTGELFF.

This clone came up a few times. The chain uses TRBV6-2 or TRBV6-3 and TRBJ2-1; perhaps TRBD2 as D (6 bases). Germline V gene lookup returns CDR1 MNHEY and CDR2 SVGEGT. The CDR3 has 15 residues. V lost 3 bases and J 1 base, leaving 10 bases between the germline ends. CDR3 nucleotides: TGTGCCAGCAGTTATATAGCGGAATCCTACAATGAGCAGTTCTTC. This translates into CASSYIAESYNEQFF.

The genes are TRBV5-1 and TRBJ1-1; maybe TRBD1 (6 bases). The CDR3 contains 14 residues. Trimming took off 2 bases at V and 3 bases at J, with 11 bases between the two ends. Germline CDR1 reads SGHRS; CDR2 reads YFSETQ. The CDR3 sequence: CASSLSGDHTEAFF. DNA for the CDR3: TGCGCCAGCAGCTTATCAGGGGATCACACTGAAGCTTTCTTT.

This rearrangement joins TRBV4-2 to TRBJ2-7; D may be TRBD2 (6 bases). The V and J ends lost 2 bases and 0 bases respectively, with 11 bases between them. Germline V CDR1 and CDR2: LGHNA, YNFKEQ. CDR3 size: 15 residues. CDR3 residues: CASSQPDGGSYEQYF. The CDR3 region has the DNA TGTGCCAGCAGCCAACCGGACGGGGGCTCCTACGAGCAGTACTTC.

This clone is a singleton in its sample. V gene TRBV5-6 combines with J gene TRBJ2-7; the match to TRBD2 covers 10 bases. V lost 0 bases and J lost 4; bases outside the gene matches: 7. The CDR3 has 16 amino acids. CDR1 SGHDT and CDR2 YYEEEE come from the germline V gene. The CDR3 sequence is CASSLGLAGEGYEQYF. The CDR3 region has the DNA TGTGCCAGCAGCTTGGGGCTAGCGGGAGAAGGTTACGAGCAGTACTTC.

This clone was counted a few times. The rearrangement joins TRBV28 to TRBJ1-3, with 7 bases fitting TRBD1. The CDR3 runs 16 residues. V dropped 5 bases and J dropped 3; count of bases not matched to a gene: 10. Germline CDR1 and CDR2: MDHEN and SYDVKM. CDR3: CASSPQGWLGGNTIYF. In DNA, the CDR3 is TGTGCCAGCAGTCCACAGGGGTGGTTAGGTGGAAACACCATATATTTT.

The genes are TRBV19 and TRBJ1-5, with 9 bases that match TRBD1. The length of the CDR3 is 18 residues. The J segment lost 2 bases and the V segment lost 5 bases, leaving 13 bases of the junction unmatched. Germline lookup yields CDR1 LNHDA and CDR2 SQIVND (reference sequence). The CDR3 nucleotides are TGTGCCAGTAGTTCACCTCCCGGGACAGGGAGAGGCAATCAGCCCCAGCATTTT. Translation: CASSSPPGTGRGNQPQHF.

In its sample, this clone was seen once. This chain links TRBV28 with TRBJ2-7; tentatively, D is TRBD2 (6 bases). Germline V gene sequence: CDR1 MDHEN, CDR2 SYDVKM. This CDR3 is built from 14 residues. Trimming removed 4 bases from V and 5 bases from J, with 15 bases in between. The CDR3 spells CASSWQRASDEQYF. The CDR3 nucleotides are TGTGCCAGCAGTTGGCAGCGGGCGTCCGACGAGCAGTACTTC. The full variable domain, its missing parts supplied by reference TRBV28 and TRBJ2-7, is DVKVTQSSRYLVKRTGEKVFLECVQDMDHENMFWYRQDPGLGLRLIYFSYDVKMKEKGDIPEGYSVSREKKERFSLILESASTNQTSMYLCASSWQRASDEQYFGPGTRLTVT.

The genes are TRBV10-3 and TRBJ1-5; D not certain. Trimming left V 3 bases short and J 0 bases short, with 6 bases between. Germline V gene lookup returns CDR1 ENHRY and CDR2 SYGVKD. The CDR3 extends over 14 amino acids. CDR3 sequence reads: CAISDTTSNQPQHF. CDR3 nucleotide sequence: TGTGCCATCAGTGACACTACTAGCAATCAGCCCCAGCATTTT.

V and J are TRBV4-2 and TRBJ2-2; TRBD2 matches 9 bases. The CDR3 is 17 residues long. Germline trimming cut 4 bases from V and 5 bases from J; bases unmatched to any gene: 11. Germline CDR1 LGHNA, CDR2 YNFKEQ. CDR3 sequence: CASSPDHWSGGTGELFF. The DNA for the CDR3 is TGTGCCAGCAGCCCCGACCACTGGAGCGGGGGGACCGGGGAGCTGTTTTTT.

DNA of the CDR3: TGTGCCAGTAGTATAGAAGGCGGGCCTGAAAAACTGTTTTTT. This translates into CASSIEGGPEKLFF. This chain connects TRBV19 to TRBJ1-4, with D uncertain. The CDR3 has 14 amino acids. V lost 0 bases and J lost 7, with 9 bases in between. Germline V gene sequence: CDR1 LNHDA, CDR2 SQIVND (reference sequence).

The rearrangement joins TRBV2 to TRBJ1-1; D unresolved. Trimming cost V 2 bases and J 2 bases, with 9 bases left between them. The CDR3 runs to 14 residues. The V gene's germline CDR1 is SNHLY and CDR2 FYNNEI. Here the CDR3 DNA reads TGTGCCAGCAGTGAACGCGGAGTCAACACTGAAGCTTTCTTT. Encoded protein: CASSERGVNTEAFF.

The J gene is TRBJ1-1, the V gene TRBV28, with D maybe TRBD1 (6 bases). Germline values: CDR1 MDHEN, CDR2 SYDVKM. The CDR3 extends over 13 amino acids. Trimming removed 10 bases at V and 6 bases at J, with 18 bases between. This chain's CDR3 is CATTAGERAEAFF. The DNA for the CDR3 is TGTGCCACCACGGCAGGGGAGAGGGCTGAAGCTTTCTTT.